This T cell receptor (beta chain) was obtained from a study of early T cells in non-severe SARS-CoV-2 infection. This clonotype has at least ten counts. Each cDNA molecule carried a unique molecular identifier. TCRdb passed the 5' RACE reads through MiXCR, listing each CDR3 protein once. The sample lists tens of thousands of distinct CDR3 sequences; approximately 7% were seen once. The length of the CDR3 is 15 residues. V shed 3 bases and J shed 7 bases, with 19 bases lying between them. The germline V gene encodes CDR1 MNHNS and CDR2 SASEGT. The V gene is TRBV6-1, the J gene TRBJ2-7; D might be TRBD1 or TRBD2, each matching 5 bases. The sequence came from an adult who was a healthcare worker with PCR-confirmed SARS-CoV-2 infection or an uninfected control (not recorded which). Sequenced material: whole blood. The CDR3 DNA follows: TGTGCCAGCAGTGACAATACCGGGACCCCCTTAGAGCAGTACTTC. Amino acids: CASSDNTGTPLEQYF.